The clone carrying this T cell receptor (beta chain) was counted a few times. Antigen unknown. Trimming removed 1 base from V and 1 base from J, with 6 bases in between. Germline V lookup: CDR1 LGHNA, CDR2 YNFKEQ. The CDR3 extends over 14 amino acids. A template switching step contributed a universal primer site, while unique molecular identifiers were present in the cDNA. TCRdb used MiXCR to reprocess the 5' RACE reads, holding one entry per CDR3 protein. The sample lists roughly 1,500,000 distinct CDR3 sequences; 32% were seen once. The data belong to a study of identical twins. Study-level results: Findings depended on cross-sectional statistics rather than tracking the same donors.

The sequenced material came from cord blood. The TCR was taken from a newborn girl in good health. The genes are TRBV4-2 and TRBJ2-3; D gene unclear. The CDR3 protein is CASSQGHGTDTQYF. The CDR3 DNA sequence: TGTGCCAGCAGCCAAGGGCATGGCACAGATACGCAGTATTTT.